The clone carrying this TCR beta chain was detected once. V was cut by 0 bases and J by 2 bases, with 14 bases left in between. CDR3 length: 17 residues. Germline V gene sequence: CDR1 MNHEY, CDR2 SVGAGI. One entry per CDR3 protein results from TCRdb running MiXCR on the RT-PCR reads. The sample has some 550,000 distinct CDR3 sequences, around 21% seen once. The sample originates from a study of response to subunit inactivated influenza vaccine. Another study also made use of these data, one on T cells expressing NK-cell markers. That source notes: As the method of synthesis, 5'RACE template switching with UMIs yielded TCR beta cDNA. Seven sequenced donors out of eight were HCMV-seropositive, one seronegative. The same clonotypes also predominated in the CD3+CD56-NKG2C+ fraction of several donors.

The sequenced sample was CD4+ T cells sorted from PBMCs, obtained 11 to 12 days after vaccination. The TCR comes from a man aged 50 to 60 who received an inactivated influenza vaccine. The chain has TRBV6-5 and TRBJ2-1; TRBD2 might be the D (6 bases). CDR3 protein: CASSYSGRGATYNEQFF. Here the CDR3 DNA reads TGTGCCAGCAGTTACTCGGGTCGCGGGGCGACCTACAATGAGCAGTTCTTC.